Presented here are 13 T cell receptor beta chains from one specimen sequenced in a study of graft-versus-host responses after intestinal transplantation. Profiled with immunoSEQ multiplex PCR; TCRdb holds only in-frame clones, not every one. The sample contains about 97,000 clones, about 93% of which appear only once. The starting material was PBMCs, obtained 453 days after intestinal transplant. Source of these receptors: a human patient who received an intestinal transplant, so some T cells may come from the graft donor.

The chain couples TRBV6-5 to TRBJ1-6; 8 bases agree with TRBD1. V shed 2 bases, J shed 10 bases, and the junction held 4 bases outside the gene matches. The CDR3 has 14 residues. Germline CDR1 reads MNHEY; CDR2 reads SVGAGI. The CDR3 sequence is CASSYAGGGSPLHF. Here the CDR3 DNA reads TGTGCCAGCAGTTACGCAGGGGGCGGGTCACCCCTCCACTTT.

This rearrangement joins TRBV10-2 to TRBJ1-4; 8 bases line up with TRBD1. V was pared by 7 bases and J by 13 bases, with 8 bases of the junction left unmatched. This CDR3 comprises 12 residues. Germline V gene data show CDR1 as WSHSY and CDR2 as SAAADI. Written as DNA, the CDR3 is TGCGCCAGCACCCCGACAGGGGAGGCACTGTTTTTT. This encodes CASTPTGEALFF.

The V gene is TRBV27, the J gene TRBJ2-7; either TRBD1 or TRBD2 may fit D (6 bases each). The CDR3 contains 19 residues. V was trimmed by 3 bases and J by 5 bases, leaving 29 bases between them. The germline CDR1 and CDR2 sequences are MNHEY and SMNVEV (reference sequence). The CDR3, as DNA: TGTGCCAGCAGTTTTGCCGGGGGCCCGCTCGGATCTTCGAGCGACGAGCAGTACTTC. Translating it yields CASSFAGGPLGSSSDEQYF.

The rearrangement joins TRBV5-1 to TRBJ2-3; D is undetermined. The CDR3 sequence is 11 residues long. The germline CDR1 and CDR2 sequences are SGHRS and YFSETQ. V was shortened by 2 bases and J by 7 bases, with 5 bases between the two germline ends. CDR3 sequence: CASSFFYTQYF. The CDR3 DNA sequence: TGCGCCAGCAGCTTCTTTTATACGCAGTATTTT.

The rearrangement links TRBV12-5 to TRBJ2-7; no clear D. The V end was cut by 3 bases, the J end by 7 bases, with 7 bases between. Germline assignment: CDR1 LGHNT and CDR2 FRNRAP. The CDR3 loop spans 11 amino acids. DNA for the CDR3: TGTGCTAGTGGTTTCTTGAGAGAGCAGTACTTC. Its protein product is CASGFLREQYF.

V gene TRBV10-3 combines with J gene TRBJ2-1; 8 bases align to TRBD2. Germline trimming cut 4 bases from V and 6 bases from J; bases unmatched to any gene: 11. The CDR3 covers 16 residues. Germline CDR1 ENHRY, CDR2 SYGVKD. CDR3 in amino acids: CAISGSRGASINEQFF. Written as DNA, the CDR3 is TGTGCCATCAGTGGCTCGCGGGGGGCCAGCATCAATGAGCAGTTCTTC.

The gene calls are TRBV4-1 and TRBJ2-4; D possibly corresponds to TRBD1 (6 bases). The CDR3 loop spans 14 amino acids. The germline V gene encodes CDR1 MGHRA and CDR2 YSYEKL. V was clipped by 0 bases and J by 7 bases, with 10 bases between them. The chain's CDR3 is CASSQDQGRNIQYF. The DNA for the CDR3 is TGCGCCAGCAGCCAAGACCAGGGGCGGAACATTCAGTACTTC.

The chain couples TRBV9 to TRBJ2-1; tentatively, D is TRBD1 (5 bases). The CDR3 runs 13 residues. V lost 3 bases to trimming and J lost 10 bases, with 14 bases between them. From germline, CDR1 is SGDLS and CDR2 YYNGEE. The CDR3 sequence is CASSGQTGDEQFF. The DNA for the CDR3 is TGTGCCAGCAGCGGCCAAACAGGCGACGAGCAGTTCTTC.

This chain joins TRBV13 and TRBJ2-6, with 7 bases fitting TRBD2. The CDR3 has 15 residues. Unmatched junction bases numbered 3, after V lost 5 bases and J lost 2 bases. Germline CDR1 PRHDT, CDR2 FYEKMQ (reference sequence). CDR3 sequence (DNA): TGTGCCAGCAGCCCCCGGGAGGCTGGGGCCAACGTCCTGACTTTC. This encodes CASSPREAGANVLTF.

The V and J genes are TRBV6-5 and TRBJ2-2, with D unclear. V was shortened by 8 bases and J by 6 bases, with 13 bases between the two germline ends. Looked up from germline, CDR1 is MNHEY and CDR2 is SVGAGI. The CDR3 is made up of 13 amino acids. CDR3 in DNA: TGTGCCAGCGACTCGGACCCTTCCGGGGAGCTGTTTTTT. Translation gives CASDSDPSGELFF.

V gene TRBV6-1 combines with J gene TRBJ1-6; D not resolved. This CDR3 is 15 amino acids long. Germline-derived CDR1 and CDR2 are MNHNS and SASEGT. V lost 6 bases, J lost 8 bases, and 17 bases lay in between. The CDR3 bases are TGTGCCAGCAGCTCCGACACCCCCGGGTATTCACCCCTCCACTTT. It translates to CASSSDTPGYSPLHF.

The chain links TRBV6-5 to TRBJ2-5; 8 bases are shared with TRBD1. The closer fit of TRBJ2-7 to the DNA end suggests the J call may be wrong. From germline, CDR1 is MNHEY and CDR2 SVGAGI. The CDR3 contains 12 residues. The CDR3 is CASSTTGVEQYF. DNA of the CDR3: TGTGCCAGCAGTACGACAGGGGTCGAGCAGTACTTC.

V gene TRBV7-3 combines with J gene TRBJ1-1; 8 bases align to TRBD1. Losses at the gene ends were 5 bases for V and 9 bases for J; bases not matched to a gene: 5. Per the germline V gene, CDR1 is SGHTA and CDR2 is FQGTGA. CDR3 length: 12 residues. CDR3 in DNA: TGTGCCAGCAGCCCTGGGGACAGGAAAGCTTTCTTT. This encodes CASSPGDRKAFF.